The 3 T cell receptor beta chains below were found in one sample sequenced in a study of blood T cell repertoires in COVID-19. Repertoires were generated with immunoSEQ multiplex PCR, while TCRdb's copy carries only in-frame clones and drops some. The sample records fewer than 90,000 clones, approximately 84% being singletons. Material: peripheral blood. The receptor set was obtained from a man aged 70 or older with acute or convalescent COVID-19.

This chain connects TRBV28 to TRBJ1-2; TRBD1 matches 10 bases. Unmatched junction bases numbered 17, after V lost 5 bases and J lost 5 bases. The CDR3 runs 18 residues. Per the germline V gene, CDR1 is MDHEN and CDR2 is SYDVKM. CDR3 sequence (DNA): TGTGCCAGCAGTCCACAGACAGGGGGCACGCTTACCCGGTATGGCTACACCTTC. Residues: CASSPQTGGTLTRYGYTF.

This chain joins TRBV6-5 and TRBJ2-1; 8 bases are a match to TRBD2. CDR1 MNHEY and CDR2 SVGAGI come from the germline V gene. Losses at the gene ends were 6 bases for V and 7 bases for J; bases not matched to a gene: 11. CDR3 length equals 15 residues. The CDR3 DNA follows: TGTGCCAGCAGGCCGGGACTAGTGGGGAGGAATGAGCAGTTCTTC. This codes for CASRPGLVGRNEQFF.

CDR3 in amino acids: CASSQGLGRKTQYF. The CDR3 DNA follows: TGTGCCAGCAGCCAGGGACTGGGGAGGAAGACCCAGTACTTC. The chain is built from TRBV3-1 (or the pseudogene TRBV3-2) and TRBJ2-5, with D possibly being TRBD2 (6 bases). Germline loops: CDR1 LGHDT, CDR2 YNNKEL (reference sequence). Trimming shortened V by 3 bases and J by 6 bases, and 14 bases separated the two germline ends. This CDR3 contains 14 residues.